Listed below are T cell receptor beta chains from one sample, sequenced in a study of shared clonotypes between healthy human individuals. The table came from immunoSEQ multiplex PCR; TCRdb's copy has only in-frame clones and leaves some out. The data hold roughly 650,000 clones, with about 96% observed a single time. Material for sequencing was naive CD8+ T cells sorted from blood. These receptors were collected from a woman aged 30 to 39 in good health. Each CDR3 is given with its conserved first and last residue. The order of the fields is J gene, V gene, clone size, D gene, CDR3 protein, CDR3 DNA. A D gene is named only where the DNA matches it firmly. Clone size is given for some rows only: seen once, a few or many times, or a class if the clone is expanded.

>TRBJ2-7|TRBV5-4|-|TRBD1
CASSLTGHEQYF
TGTGCCAGCAGCCTGACAGGGCACGAGCAGTACTTC
>TRBJ2-7|TRBV11-2|-|TRBD2
CANSPGTRGEQYF
TGTGCCAACAGCCCCGGGACTAGAGGCGAGCAGTACTTC
>TRBJ2-7|TRBV4-1|-|-
CASSQGFQRVGSYEQYF
TGCGCCAGCAGCCAGGGATTTCAACGCGTGGGGTCCTACGAGCAGTACTTC
>TRBJ1-5|TRBV6-5|-|-
CASSSWAGDNQPQHF
TGTGCCAGCAGTTCTTGGGCGGGGGACAATCAGCCCCAGCATTTT
>TRBJ1-4|TRBV6-1|-|-
CASSESWTNEKLFF
TGTGCCAGCAGTGAATCCTGGACTAATGAAAAACTGTTTTTT
>TRBJ2-7|TRBV19|-|-
CASSIRGEQYF
TGTGCCAGTAGTATTAGGGGTGAGCAGTACTTC
>TRBJ2-7|TRBV7-2|-|-
CASSFLSGTIYEQYF
TGTGCCAGCAGCTTCCTGTCAGGGACGATCTACGAGCAGTACTTC
>TRBJ2-1|TRBV9|-|TRBD2
CASSVALTSGTNEQFF
TGTGCCAGCAGCGTAGCGCTGACTAGCGGGACGAATGAGCAGTTCTTC
>TRBJ2-7|TRBV7-9|-|-
CASSSRQNAYEQYF
TGTGCCAGCAGCTCTCGACAGAATGCCTACGAGCAGTACTTC
>TRBJ2-1|TRBV5-4|-|-
CASSFSAGNEQFF
TGTGCCAGCAGCTTCTCGGCGGGTAATGAGCAGTTCTTC
>TRBJ1-1|TRBV4-1|-|TRBD1
CASSPPGQGNTEAFF
TGCGCCAGCAGCCCCCCGGGACAGGGGAACACTGAAGCTTTCTTT
>TRBJ1-1|TRBV5-1|-|-
CASSLVEGHTEAFF
TGCGCCAGCAGCTTGGTGGAGGGGCATACTGAAGCTTTCTTT
>TRBJ2-7|TRBV6-6|once|-
CASTSPELGYNEQYF
TGTGCCAGCACCTCCCCGGAACTAGGGTACAACGAGCAGTACTTC
>TRBJ1-1|TRBV28|-|-
CASMETNTEAFF
TGTGCCAGCATGGAGACTAACACTGAAGCTTTCTTT